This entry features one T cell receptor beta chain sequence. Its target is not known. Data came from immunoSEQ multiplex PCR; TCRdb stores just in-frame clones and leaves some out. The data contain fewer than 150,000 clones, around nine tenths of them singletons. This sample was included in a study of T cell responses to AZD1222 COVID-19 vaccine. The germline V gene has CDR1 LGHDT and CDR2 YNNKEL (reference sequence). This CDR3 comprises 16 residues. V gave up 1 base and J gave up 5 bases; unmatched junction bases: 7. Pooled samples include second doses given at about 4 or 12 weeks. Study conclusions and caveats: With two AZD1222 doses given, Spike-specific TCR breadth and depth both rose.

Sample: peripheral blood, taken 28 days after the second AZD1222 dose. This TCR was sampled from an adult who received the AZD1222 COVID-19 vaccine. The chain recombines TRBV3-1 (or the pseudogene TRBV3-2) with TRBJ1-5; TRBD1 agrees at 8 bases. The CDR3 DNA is TGTGCCAGCAGCCAAGGCGGGACAGGTTGGGATCAGCCCCAGCATTTT. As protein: CASSQGGTGWDQPQHF.